These 9 T cell receptor beta chains were all obtained from the same sample, sequenced in a study of identical twins. TCRdb reprocessed the 5' RACE reads via MiXCR and lists one record per CDR3 protein. The sample comprises approximately 230,000 distinct CDR3 sequences, about 14% of which are singletons, and around 9.5% rests with the top ten. Source material: memory (CD45RO+) T cells sorted from blood. These receptors came from a woman in her late teens or twenties in good health.

This clonotype was counted between two and nine times. V usage is TRBV19 and J usage is TRBJ2-2, with TRBD2 matching over 9 bases. Germline V gives CDR1 LNHDA, CDR2 SQIVND (reference sequence). The CDR3 runs 17 residues. The V and J ends lost 9 bases and 0 bases, in that order; junction bases with no gene match: 11. The CDR3 DNA sequence: TGTGCCAGCTCGTCGGGTAGCGGGGGCGCGAACACCGGGGAGCTGTTTTTT. Protein sequence: CASSSGSGGANTGELFF.

This sequence joins TRBV28 and TRBJ1-5, with D hard to call. Germline-derived CDR1 and CDR2 are MDHEN and SYDVKM. Between the trimmed V and J ends, which lost 3 bases and 5 bases, there was a span of 11 bases. The CDR3 covers 14 residues. CDR3 in DNA: TGTGCCAGCAGTTTGTTCGGCGTGGATCAGCCCCAGCATTTT. This encodes CASSLFGVDQPQHF.

V is TRBV9 and J is TRBJ2-2, with D tentatively TRBD2 (6 bases). The CDR3 is made up of 14 amino acids. V lost 4 bases to trimming and J lost 5 bases, with 12 bases between them. Germline-derived CDR1 and CDR2 are SGDLS and YYNGEE. The CDR3 DNA reads as TGTGCCAGCAGCTCAAACCGGGGGACCGGGGAGCTGTTTTTT. Translated: CASSSNRGTGELFF.

This clonotype turned up a few times. J is TRBJ2-2 and V is TRBV20-1; D may be TRBD2 (5 bases). V lost 4 bases and J 7 bases, leaving 16 bases between the germline ends. CDR1 is DFQATT, CDR2 SNEGSKA, per germline (reference sequence). The CDR3 runs to 14 residues. Written as DNA, the CDR3 is TGCAGTGCTAACGTCCGGGAAGCTTACGGGGAGCTGTTTTTT. Protein sequence: CSANVREAYGELFF.

The sample holds many counts of this clonotype. The V and J genes are TRBV9 and TRBJ2-7, with D perhaps matching TRBD1 (6 bases). V was pared by 0 bases and J by 3 bases, with 10 bases between. The CDR3 sequence is 14 residues long. Germline V gene sequence: CDR1 SGDLS, CDR2 YYNGEE. This CDR3 is CASSVGEGGYEQYF. CDR3 DNA: TGTGCCAGCAGCGTAGGGGAAGGGGGCTACGAGCAGTACTTC.

This rearrangement joins TRBV5-4 to TRBJ2-7, with 9 bases aligning to TRBD2. The CDR3 runs 18 residues. Trimming removed 0 bases from V and 0 bases from J; junction bases left unmatched: 10. The germline CDR1 and CDR2 sequences are SGHNT and YYREEE (reference sequence). In DNA form, the CDR3 reads TGTGCCAGCAGCTTGGCCGTGCTTGCGGGAGGGGTCTCCTACGAGCAGTACTTC. This sequence encodes CASSLAVLAGGVSYEQYF.

A few counts support this clonotype. The V call is TRBV3-1, the J call TRBJ1-2; possible D gene TRBD1, 5 bases. The CDR3 loop spans 15 amino acids. Deletions cut 4 bases from V and 1 base from J, with 13 bases between. Germline V gives CDR1 LGHDT, CDR2 YNNKEL (reference sequence). The CDR3 is CASSLNGRDNYGYTF. The DNA for the CDR3 is TGTGCCAGCAGCCTCAACGGCAGGGATAACTATGGCTACACCTTC.

This chain links TRBV5-6 with TRBJ2-7; 14 positions agree with TRBD2. Germline CDR1 and CDR2: SGHDT and YYEEEE. This CDR3 has 17 amino acids. Trimming removed 4 bases from V and 0 bases from J; junction bases left unmatched: 6. This CDR3 reads CASSRRGLAGDSYEQYF. As DNA, the CDR3 is TGTGCCAGCAGCCGACGGGGACTAGCGGGGGACTCCTACGAGCAGTACTTC.

This clonotype was counted only a few times. The V gene is TRBV20-1, the J gene TRBJ2-7; perhaps D is TRBD1 or TRBD2 (5 bases each). This CDR3 is built from 15 residues. Trimming took off 6 bases at V and 7 bases at J, with 25 bases between the two ends. Germline CDR1 is DFQATT and CDR2 is SNEGSKA (reference sequence). The CDR3 is CSARRDPLGRWEQYF. CDR3 nucleotide sequence: TGCAGTGCCAGACGGGACCCCCTCGGTAGATGGGAGCAGTACTTC.